This T cell receptor beta chain was retrieved from a study of identical twins. Study-wide points: It was out-of-frame TCR alpha sharing in monozygotic twins that models underestimated. Insertions ran lower in abundant cord blood beta clonotypes, though not in memory repertoires.

TCRdb re-derived calls from the 5' RACE reads in MiXCR, one entry per CDR3 protein. Of 500,000 or so distinct CDR3 sequences in the sample, approximately 14% were seen once. This CDR3 region has 14 residues. CDR1 and CDR2 from the germline V gene are DFQATT and SNEGSKA (reference sequence). Trimming removed 6 bases from V and 3 bases from J, with 18 bases in between. Worth noting for this clonotype: Its antigen is unknown.

Separately, the same data were catalogued under a study of yellow fever vaccine responses in identical twins. That source reports: Vaccine T cell responses of twins reportedly seemed partly convergent and partly personalized.

This clonotype was obtained from a woman aged 18 to 35 in good health. The rearrangement joins TRBV20-1 to TRBJ2-7, with D hard to call. The specimen was CD4+ T cells sorted from blood. CDR3 in DNA: TGCAGTGCCCCCGCACCCCAAAAGATCTACGAGCAGTACTTC. As protein: CSAPAPQKIYEQYF.